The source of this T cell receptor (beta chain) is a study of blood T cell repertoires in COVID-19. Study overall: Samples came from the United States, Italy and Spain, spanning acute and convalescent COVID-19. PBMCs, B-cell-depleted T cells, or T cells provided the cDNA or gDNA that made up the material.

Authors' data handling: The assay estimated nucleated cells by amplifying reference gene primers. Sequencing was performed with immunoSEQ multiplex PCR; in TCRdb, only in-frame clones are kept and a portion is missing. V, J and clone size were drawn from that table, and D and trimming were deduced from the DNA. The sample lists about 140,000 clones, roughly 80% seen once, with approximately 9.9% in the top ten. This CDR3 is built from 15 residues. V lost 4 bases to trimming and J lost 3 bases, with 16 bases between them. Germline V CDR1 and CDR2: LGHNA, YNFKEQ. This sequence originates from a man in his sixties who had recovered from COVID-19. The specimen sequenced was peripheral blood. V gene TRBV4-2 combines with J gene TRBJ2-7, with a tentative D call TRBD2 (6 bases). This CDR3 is CASSLVSSEFYEQYF. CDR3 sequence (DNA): TGTGCCAGCAGCCTGGTTTCTAGCGAATTCTACGAGCAGTACTTC.